Reported below is one TCR beta chain. This entry is derived from a study of T cells in tumors after PD-1 blockade. Study details: Some patients also took daily vismodegib 150 mg during anti-PD-1 treatment. Mean per tumor sample: tens of thousands of templates (about 550-100,000), over 6,000 unique clonotypes.

Using immunoSEQ multiplex PCR, the repertoire was profiled, and TCRdb retains in-frame clones only, with some absent. The sample consists of about 3,700 clones, around 70% of them appearing once. Template: tumor biopsy or peripheral blood genomic DNA, roughly 600-6,004 ng per sample. Germline CDR1 and CDR2: SGHDT and YYEEEE. Trimming removed 2 bases at V and 3 bases at J, with 23 bases between. This CDR3 comprises 18 residues. The chain is built from TRBV5-6 and TRBJ1-1; maybe TRBD1 (5 bases). The sample here was tumor tissue, taken before anti-PD-1 treatment. This receptor was taken from a human donor with basal cell carcinoma. CDR3 amino acids: CASSLSGLARGLDTEAFF. The CDR3 DNA is TGTGCCAGCAGCTTAAGTGGGTTGGCCCGGGGCCTCGACACTGAAGCTTTCTTT.